The entry below describes one T cell receptor beta chain. These data originate in a study of blood T cell repertoires in COVID-19. Background on the study: COVID-19 samples collected from the United States, Italy and Spain covered acute and convalescent phases. In each case, the material was cDNA or gDNA derived from T cells, B-cell-depleted T cells, or PBMCs.

Data came from immunoSEQ multiplex PCR; TCRdb stores just in-frame clones and leaves some out. This sample has approximately 61,000 clones, with around nine tenths found just once. V shed 7 bases and J shed 0 bases, with 13 bases lying between them. The germline gives CDR1 MDHEN, CDR2 SYDVKM. The CDR3 has 14 residues. V is TRBV28 and J is TRBJ2-7; possibly TRBD2 for D (5 bases). Input material: peripheral blood. This receptor was identified in a woman of 80 years or more with active COVID-19. Written as DNA, the CDR3 is TGTGCCAGCACCCAGAGGGCGGACTCCTACGAGCAGTACTTC. Its translation is CASTQRADSYEQYF.